Shown below are 22 T cell receptor beta chains from a single sample sequenced in a study of T-cell memory formation after mild COVID-19 (dated by TCRdb to the early 2020s). The receptor library was made with 5' RACE. The sample was run on an Illumina NovaSeq 6000. Starting from the raw public reads, TCRdb applied fastp trimming at Q25, assembled clones with MiXCR and retained in-frame beta chains. Here each entry gathers all rows of one CDR3 protein and keeps the most common genes and DNA. This sample is represented by 470,000 or so distinct CDR3 sequences; more than 15% of them were singletons. The ten biggest clones cover 20% to 25% of the sample. Sequencing was performed on PBMCs or a T cell subset sorted from them (not recorded which). The source is a man aged 18 to 35 who had mild COVID-19 (a few samples of this study predate the infection). The sample titles of this study are shuffled in the database, so cell type and time point are left out; the donor was told from shared clones.

This rearrangement joins TRBV6-5 to TRBJ2-4; no firm D call. CDR3 size: 14 residues. Germline V lookup: CDR1 MNHEY, CDR2 SVGAGI. Trimming took 0 bases from V and 0 from J, leaving 3 bases between them. The CDR3 DNA reads as TGTGCCAGCAGTTACTCCTTAGCCAAAAACATTCAGTACTTC. It specifies CASSYSLAKNIQYF.

This clonotype showed up just a few times. The chain joins TRBV19 to TRBJ1-1, with D perhaps matching TRBD1 (5 bases). CDR3 size: 13 residues. Germline V gene sequence: CDR1 LNHDA, CDR2 SQIVND (reference sequence). Trimming removed 8 bases from V and 6 bases from J, with 16 bases in between. The CDR3 DNA reads TGTGCCAGTTCCGGGGCCTTAGGCGCTGAAGCTTTCTTT. It yields the protein CASSGALGAEAFF. Based on the CDR3 plus reference TRBV19 and TRBJ1-1, the full variable domain is DGGITQSPKYLFRKEGQNVTLSCEQNLNHDAMYWYRQDPGQGLRLIYYSQIVNDFQKGDIAEGYSVSREKKESFPLTVTSAQKNPTAFYLCASSGALGAEAFFGQGTRLTVV.

This chain connects TRBV7-9 to TRBJ1-1; D remains ambiguous. The CDR3 covers 15 residues. Trimming cost V 4 bases and J 2 bases, with 14 bases left between them. Germline V lookup: CDR1 SEHNR, CDR2 FQNEAQ (reference sequence). Here the CDR3 reads CASSSPREDNTEAFF. The CDR3 DNA sequence: TGTGCCAGCAGCTCCCCCCGGGAGGATAACACTGAAGCTTTCTTT.

V usage is TRBV10-3 and J usage is TRBJ1-6; no firm D call. CDR3 size: 11 residues. V dropped 10 bases and J dropped 9 bases, with 10 bases sitting between them. Germline V CDR1 and CDR2: ENHRY, SYGVKD. The DNA of the CDR3 is TGTGCCAGTAACTCGGGTTCACCCCTCCACTTT. Its translation is CASNSGSPLHF.

This clonotype came up many times. The chain employs TRBV5-1 and TRBJ2-2, with D possibly TRBD2 on 5 matching bases. This CDR3 region has 15 residues. Germline CDR1 and CDR2: SGHRS and YFSETQ. Between the trimmed V and J ends, which lost 1 base and 0 bases, there was a span of 7 bases. The CDR3 bases are TGCGCCAGCAGCTTGCGCGGGCCGAACACCGGGGAGCTGTTTTTT. Translation gives CASSLRGPNTGELFF. The complete variable domain, with remaining parts taken from reference TRBV5-1 and TRBJ2-2, reads KAGVTQTPRYLIKTRGQQVTLSCSPISGHRSVSWYQQTPGQGLQFLFEYFSETQRNKGNFPGRFSGRQFSNSRSEMNVSTLELGDSALYLCASSLRGPNTGELFFGEGSRLTVL.

The chain carries TRBV7-9 and TRBJ1-5; D gene uncertain. Between the trimmed V and J ends, which lost 5 bases and 5 bases, there was a span of 13 bases. This CDR3 has 14 amino acids. The V gene's germline CDR1 is SEHNR and CDR2 FQNEAQ (reference sequence). CDR3 coding DNA: TGTGCCAGCAGCCCCCCGGTGGCTGATCAGCCCCAGCATTTT. Encoded protein: CASSPPVADQPQHF.

This clonotype was found a few times. This chain links TRBV19 with TRBJ1-6; D remains ambiguous. The V end was cut by 7 bases, the J end by 10 bases, with 14 bases between. The V gene's germline CDR1 is LNHDA and CDR2 SQIVND (reference sequence). This CDR3 has 13 amino acids. CDR3 bases: TGTGCCAGTACCCCGTACCCTGGGTCACCCCTCCACTTT. This encodes CASTPYPGSPLHF.

V and J are TRBV10-3 and TRBJ2-1; 15 nucleotides align to TRBD2. CDR3 length: 12 amino acids. The V segment lost 10 bases and the J segment 14 bases; nucleotides outside the gene matches: 6. Germline assignment: CDR1 ENHRY and CDR2 SYGVKD. The DNA for the CDR3 is TGTGCCACCGGACTAGCGGGGGGGCTGGAGTTCTTC. Translating gives CATGLAGGLEFF.

The V gene is TRBV9, the J gene TRBJ2-7; the D call may be TRBD1 or TRBD2 (5 bases each). Germline V gene lookup returns CDR1 SGDLS and CDR2 YYNGEE. CDR3 length: 15 residues. Between the trimmed V and J ends, which lost 2 bases and 0 bases, there was a span of 12 bases. CDR3 coding DNA: TGTGCCAGCAGCGTGGGGGTGGCGAACTCCTACGAGCAGTACTTC. This translates into CASSVGVANSYEQYF. The entire variable domain, with the rest obtained from reference TRBV9 and TRBJ2-7, is as follows: DSGVTQTPKHLITATGQRVTLRCSPRSGDLSVYWYQQSLDQGLQFLIQYYNGEERAKGNILERFSAQQFPDLHSELNLSSLELGDSALYFCASSVGVANSYEQYFGPGTRLTVT.

This clonotype showed up just a few times. The chain has TRBV5-5 and TRBJ2-7, with D unclear. With 3 bases removed from V and 0 bases from J, the gap between germline ends came to 13 bases. Germline-derived CDR1 and CDR2 are SGHKS and YYEKEE (reference sequence). This CDR3 has 15 residues. CDR3 DNA sequence: TGTGCCAGCAGCTCGTACGGAATAAGCTCCTACGAGCAGTACGTC. This gives the protein CASSSYGISSYEQYV.

This clonotype has just a few counts. The chain joins TRBV9 to TRBJ2-3, with 8 bases fitting TRBD2. The length of the CDR3 is 16 residues. The germline CDR1 and CDR2 sequences are SGDLS and YYNGEE. V was clipped by 0 bases and J by 2 bases; unmatched bases: 5. CDR3 amino acids: CASSVVTGGTTDTQYF. Written as DNA, the CDR3 is TGTGCCAGCAGCGTAGTCACGGGAGGGACCACAGATACGCAGTATTTT.

Only a few counts were recorded for this clonotype. This sequence joins TRBV7-2 and TRBJ1-5; TRBD1 agrees at 7 bases. Trimming removed 5 bases from V and 4 bases from J; junction bases left unmatched: 8. CDR3 length equals 15 residues. Germline CDR1 SGHTA, CDR2 FQGNSA. The CDR3 bases are TGTGCCAGCAGCAGCTCGACAGGGAGAAATCAGCCCCAGCATTTT. It translates to CASSSSTGRNQPQHF.

At least ten counts were recorded for this clonotype. V and J are TRBV5-1 and TRBJ2-7; 7 positions agree with TRBD1. With V trimmed by 8 bases and J by 4 bases, 18 bases remained unmatched. The CDR3 length is 16 residues. Germline V lookup: CDR1 SGHRS, CDR2 YFSETQ. Here the CDR3 DNA reads TGCGCCAGACAACAGCCCGTTGAGGGGGCAACATACGAGCAGTACGTC. Residues: CARQQPVEGATYEQYV.

This clonotype occurred a few times. The V and J genes are TRBV5-4 and TRBJ1-1; weak D call: TRBD1 (5 bases). CDR3 length: 14 residues. Trimming took off 3 bases at V and 1 base at J, with 10 bases between the two ends. CDR1 is SGHNT and CDR2 is YYREEE in the germline V gene (reference sequence). CDR3 sequence reads: CASSSGGRNTEAFF. The DNA for the CDR3 is TGTGCCAGCAGCTCGGGGGGAAGGAACACTGAAGCTTTCTTT.

This sequence joins TRBV7-9 and TRBJ2-4; D is perhaps TRBD2 (5 bases). The germline gives CDR1 SEHNR, CDR2 FQNEAQ (reference sequence). The length of the CDR3 is 13 residues. V was pared by 5 bases and J by 6 bases, with 11 bases between. The CDR3 is CASSPLRGNIQYF. The CDR3 bases are TGTGCCAGCAGCCCGCTACGGGGAAACATTCAGTACTTC.

The chain has TRBV28 and TRBJ1-6, with D maybe TRBD1 (6 bases). This CDR3 region has 14 residues. V shed 6 bases and J shed 8 bases, with 14 bases lying between them. Germline CDR1 reads MDHEN; CDR2 reads SYDVKM. The CDR3 loop reads CASRQGRGYSPLHF. In DNA, the CDR3 is TGTGCCAGCAGGCAGGGGCGGGGCTATTCACCCCTCCACTTT.

The chain carries TRBV5-1 and TRBJ1-4; D gene uncertain. Trimming took 4 bases from V and 8 from J, leaving 12 bases between them. There are 13 residues in the CDR3. CDR1 is SGHRS, CDR2 YFSETQ, per germline. This CDR3 reads CASSNGGGEKLFF. For the CDR3, the DNA is TGCGCCAGCAGCAATGGCGGCGGGGAAAAACTGTTTTTT.

In its sample, this clonotype was seen a few times. The rearrangement links TRBV7-2 to TRBJ1-6, with no clear D. CDR1 and CDR2 (germline): SGHTA, FQGNSA. The CDR3 extends over 16 amino acids. Trimming shortened V by 5 bases and J by 7 bases, and 18 bases separated the two germline ends. The CDR3, as DNA: TGTGCCAGCAGCCCCGCCAGGTCCATAGTGAATTCACCCCTCCACTTT. Translation: CASSPARSIVNSPLHF.

The chain is built from TRBV5-1 and TRBJ1-4; D perhaps matches TRBD1 (5 bases). The V gene's germline CDR1 is SGHRS and CDR2 YFSETQ. V was pared by 0 bases and J by 11 bases, with 11 bases between. The CDR3 has 13 residues. The CDR3 DNA sequence: TGCGCCAGCAGCTTGGTGGGGGAAGGGAAACTGTTTTTT. Protein sequence: CASSLVGEGKLFF.

With respect to this clonotype: A much larger clone is a single base away; this may be a read error. The rearrangement joins TRBV29-1 to TRBJ1-1; D ambiguous. The CDR3 loop spans 11 amino acids. The germline V gene has CDR1 SQVTM and CDR2 ANQGSEA. V lost 5 bases, J lost 0 bases, and 4 bases lay in between. The CDR3 DNA is TGCAGCGTTCGGATGAACACTGAAGCTTTCTTT. It encodes CSVRMNTEAFF.

The V gene is TRBV9, the J gene TRBJ2-5; 9 nucleotides agree with TRBD2. CDR3 length: 15 amino acids. With 4 bases clipped from V and 6 bases from J, the junction kept 10 bases outside the gene matches. Germline V gene lookup returns CDR1 SGDLS and CDR2 YYNGEE. The CDR3 loop is CASSPSGLARQTQYF. CDR3 bases: TGTGCCAGCAGCCCATCGGGACTAGCTAGGCAGACCCAGTACTTC.

Many counts were recorded for this clonotype. The genes are TRBV24-1 and TRBJ2-1; D possibly corresponds to TRBD2 (7 bases). The length of the CDR3 is 17 residues. Trimming left V 5 bases short and J 7 bases short, with 23 bases between. CDR1 is KGHDR and CDR2 is SFDVKD in the germline V gene. The CDR3 coding sequence is TGTGCCACCAGTGGTCCCACGGGGGGCCCTCGGGGGAATGAGCAGTTCTTC. Encoded protein: CATSGPTGGPRGNEQFF.